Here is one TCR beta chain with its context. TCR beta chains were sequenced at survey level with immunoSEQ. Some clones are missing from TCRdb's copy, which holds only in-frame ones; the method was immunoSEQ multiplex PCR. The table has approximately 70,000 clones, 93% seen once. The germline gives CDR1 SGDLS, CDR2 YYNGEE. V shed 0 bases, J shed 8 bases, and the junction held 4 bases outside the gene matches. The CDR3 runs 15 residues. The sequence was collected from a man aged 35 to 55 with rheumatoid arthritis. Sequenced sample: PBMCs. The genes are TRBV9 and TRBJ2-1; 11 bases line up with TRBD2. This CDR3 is CASSVVAGGWDEQFF. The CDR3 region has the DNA TGTGCCAGCAGCGTAGTAGCGGGAGGGTGGGATGAGCAGTTCTTC.